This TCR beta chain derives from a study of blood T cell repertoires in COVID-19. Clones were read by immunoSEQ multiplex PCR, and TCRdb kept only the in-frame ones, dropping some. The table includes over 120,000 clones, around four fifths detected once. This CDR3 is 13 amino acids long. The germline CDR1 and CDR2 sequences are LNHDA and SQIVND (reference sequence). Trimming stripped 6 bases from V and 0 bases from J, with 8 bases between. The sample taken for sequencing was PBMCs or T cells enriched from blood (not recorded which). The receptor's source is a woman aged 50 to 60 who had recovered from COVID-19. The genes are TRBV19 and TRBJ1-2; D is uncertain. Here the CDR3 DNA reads TGTGCCAGTAGGTCTTATTCTAACTATGGCTACACCTTC. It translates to CASRSYSNYGYTF. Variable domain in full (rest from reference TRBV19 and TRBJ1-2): DGGITQSPKYLFRKEGQNVTLSCEQNLNHDAMYWYRQDPGQGLRLIYYSQIVNDFQKGDIAEGYSVSREKKESFPLTVTSAQKNPTAFYLCASRSYSNYGYTFGSGTRLTVV.